The TCR beta chain described here comes from a study of early T cells in non-severe SARS-CoV-2 infection. Unique molecular identifiers (one per individual cDNA molecule) were attached. TCRdb redid the calling of the 5' RACE reads with MiXCR, one entry per CDR3 protein. Of approximately 76,000 distinct CDR3 sequences listed, around 15% are singletons. Overall study findings and caveats: Matching results from VDJdb favored anti-spike CD8 responses, leaving private and CD4 specificities undetected.

This clonotype was found a few times. As yet, its antigen is unknown. Germline CDR1 reads LGHDT; CDR2 reads YNNKEL (reference sequence). Between the trimmed V and J ends, which lost 4 bases and 4 bases, there was a span of 19 bases. This CDR3 is built from 16 residues. The sample was whole blood. The origin of this receptor is an adult who was a healthcare worker with PCR-confirmed SARS-CoV-2 infection or an uninfected control (not recorded which). The chain is built from TRBV3-1 and TRBJ1-2, with D hard to call. DNA of the CDR3: TGTGCCAGCAGCCCTCCAGACCGGCTAGGACCCTATGGCTACACCTTC. It is translated as CASSPPDRLGPYGYTF.